These 26 T cell receptor beta chains were sequenced from one sample in a study of graft-versus-host responses after intestinal transplantation. Repertoires were generated with immunoSEQ multiplex PCR, while TCRdb's copy carries only in-frame clones and drops some. The sample includes some 130,000 clones, about 93% of them seen just once. These receptors have no known antigen. Sample: unstimulated CD4+ T cells sorted from spleen or lymph node cells, taken before intestinal transplant. These receptors were obtained from a human donor who received an intestinal transplant.

CDR3 DNA: TGTGCCAGTAGTATGTTAACCGGACAGTCTCATTTT. Translation gives CASSMLTGQSHF. V gene TRBV19 combines with J gene TRBJ1-5; tentatively, D is TRBD1 (6 bases). V was clipped by 3 bases and J by 16 bases, with 16 bases between them. The CDR3 length is 12 residues. In germline, CDR1 is LNHDA, CDR2 SQIVND (reference sequence).

The chain employs TRBV4-2 and TRBJ2-7, with TRBD2 identical over 8 bases. The germline V gene encodes CDR1 LGHNA and CDR2 YNFKEQ. The CDR3 spans 15 residues. Germline trimming cut 3 bases from V and 3 bases from J; bases unmatched to any gene: 7. The CDR3 loop is CASSHKAGEDYEQYF. CDR3 DNA sequence: TGTGCCAGCAGCCACAAAGCGGGAGAGGACTACGAGCAGTACTTC.

The chain has TRBV6-1 and TRBJ1-5, with TRBD1 matching 7 bases. V trimming: 7 bases; J trimming: 7 bases; junction bases outside the gene matches: 7. Germline V gene data show CDR1 as MNHNS and CDR2 as SASEGT. This CDR3 contains 13 residues. In nucleotides, the CDR3 is TGTGCCAGCAACCGACAGGGTGGACAGCCCCAGCATTTT. Translation gives CASNRQGGQPQHF.

The chain employs TRBV5-1 and TRBJ2-5; D perhaps matches TRBD1 (5 bases). Germline V gene lookup returns CDR1 SGHRS and CDR2 YFSETQ. The CDR3 covers 13 residues. V gave up 3 bases and J gave up 7 bases, with 13 bases separating them. Written as DNA, the CDR3 is TGCGCCAGCAGCTCCCTCAATGGGGCGACCCAGTACTTC. Amino acids: CASSSLNGATQYF.

This clone has only one observation. The gene calls are TRBV19 and TRBJ1-2; tentatively, D is TRBD1 (5 bases). Trimming pared 4 bases from V and 4 bases from J, leaving 10 bases between. CDR1 and CDR2 from the germline V gene are LNHDA and SQIVND (reference sequence). There are 13 residues in the CDR3. As DNA, the CDR3 is TGTGCCAGTAGTAGGCAGGGAGGCTATGGCTACACCTTC. This encodes CASSRQGGYGYTF. Using reference TRBV19 and TRBJ1-2 for the parts outside the CDR3, the full variable domain is DGGITQSPKYLFRKEGQNVTLSCEQNLNHDAMYWYRQDPGQGLRLIYYSQIVNDFQKGDIAEGYSVSREKKESFPLTVTSAQKNPTAFYLCASSRQGGYGYTFGSGTRLTVV.

The sample holds a few counts of this clone. V and J are TRBV19 and TRBJ2-7, with 7 bases identical to TRBD1. V shed 6 bases and J 4 bases; nucleotides not matched to a gene: 18. The CDR3 length is 17 residues. Germline lookup yields CDR1 LNHDA and CDR2 SQIVND (reference sequence). This chain's CDR3 is CASSPLKGAAAGYEQYF. The CDR3 DNA reads as TGTGCCAGTAGCCCCCTCAAGGGGGCGGCGGCAGGGTACGAGCAGTACTTC.

The chain combines TRBV4-2 with TRBJ1-3, with unresolved D. Trimming cost V 2 bases and J 7 bases, with 6 bases left between them. The CDR3 is made up of 12 amino acids. Per the germline V gene, CDR1 is LGHNA and CDR2 is YNFKEQ. CDR3 in amino acids: CASSQTRNTIYF. As DNA, the CDR3 is TGTGCCAGCAGCCAAACGCGGAACACCATATATTTT.

This chain links TRBV7-2 with TRBJ2-7; D not resolved. The CDR3 extends over 14 amino acids. Per the germline V gene, CDR1 is SGHTA and CDR2 is FQGNSA. Trimming pared 0 bases from V and 3 bases from J, leaving 9 bases between. The chain's CDR3 is CASSLASGRYEQYF. Written as DNA, the CDR3 is TGTGCCAGCAGCTTAGCGTCTGGGCGCTACGAGCAGTACTTC.

This clone appeared a few times. The V call is TRBV5-5, the J call TRBJ2-7; 14 bases are a match to TRBD2. The CDR3 covers 16 residues. Trimming cost V 0 bases and J 5 bases; bases outside gene matches: 4. Germline CDR1 is SGHKS and CDR2 is YYEKEE (reference sequence). The DNA of the CDR3 is TGTGCCAGCAGCTTGGCCGGGACTAGCGGGAGCAACGAGCAGTACTTC. Translated: CASSLAGTSGSNEQYF.

The gene calls are TRBV10-3 and TRBJ1-5; TRBD1 matches at 7 bases. CDR3 length: 14 residues. V gave up 6 bases and J gave up 7 bases; unmatched junction bases: 9. Germline CDR1 reads ENHRY; CDR2 reads SYGVKD. CDR3 residues: CAISERGREQPQHF. The CDR3 nucleotides read TGTGCCATCAGCGAAAGGGGGCGCGAGCAGCCCCAGCATTTT.

The V call is TRBV5-1, the J call TRBJ1-1; D unresolved. Trimming took 0 bases from V and 1 from J, leaving 10 bases between them. Germline CDR1 SGHRS, CDR2 YFSETQ. The CDR3 runs to 15 residues. The CDR3 coding sequence is TGCGCCAGCAGCTTGGCCCGGTGGGGGAACACTGAAGCTTTCTTT. Amino acids: CASSLARWGNTEAFF.

The chain has TRBV2 and TRBJ2-7; D possibly uses TRBD1 or TRBD2 (6 bases each). The CDR3 spans 15 residues. Germline V gives CDR1 SNHLY, CDR2 FYNNEI. V lost 10 bases to trimming and J lost 2 bases, with 21 bases between them. The CDR3 loop is CATQKGGGLTYEQYF. As DNA, the CDR3 is TGTGCCACTCAAAAGGGGGGCGGTCTAACCTACGAGCAGTACTTC.

The chain carries TRBV27 and TRBJ2-3; D is uncertain. V was pared by 6 bases and J by 1 base, with 5 bases between. The CDR3 is 12 residues long. Germline V lookup: CDR1 MNHEY, CDR2 SMNVEV (reference sequence). CDR3 in amino acids: CASSPGTDTQYF. In DNA form, the CDR3 reads TGTGCCAGCAGCCCCGGCACAGATACGCAGTATTTT.

In nucleotides, the CDR3 is TGTGCCAGCTCACCACTAGGGCAGGGGGCGATCGAGCAGTACTTC. Amino acid sequence: CASSPLGQGAIEQYF. The chain carries TRBV18 and TRBJ2-7, with 8 bases lining up with TRBD1. Trimming removed 1 base from V and 6 bases from J; junction bases left unmatched: 8. The CDR3 totals 15 residues. CDR1 KGHSH and CDR2 LQKENI come from the germline V gene.

The chain recombines TRBV28 with TRBJ2-7; TRBD1 matches at 9 bases. This CDR3 has 14 residues. Germline lookup yields CDR1 MDHEN and CDR2 SYDVKM. V lost 6 bases and J lost 5; bases outside the gene matches: 8. In DNA, the CDR3 is TGTGCCAGCAGGAGTGGACAGGGGTTCCACGAGCAGTACTTC. This gives the protein CASRSGQGFHEQYF. Complete variable domain (other parts from reference TRBV28 and TRBJ2-7): DVKVTQSSRYLVKRTGEKVFLECVQDMDHENMFWYRQDPGLGLRLIYFSYDVKMKEKGDIPEGYSVSREKKERFSLILESASTNQTSMYLCASRSGQGFHEQYFGPGTRLTVT.

J is TRBJ2-7 and V is TRBV6-1, with a tentative D call TRBD1 (6 bases). The germline V gene has CDR1 MNHNS and CDR2 SASEGT. CDR3 length: 13 residues. The germline V and J ends were trimmed by 8 bases and 1 base, with 12 bases remaining between them. Here the CDR3 reads CASGRQESYEQYF. Here the CDR3 DNA reads TGTGCCAGCGGGAGACAGGAATCCTACGAGCAGTACTTC.

The chain links TRBV9 to TRBJ2-3; TRBD2 matches 7 bases. Germline trimming cut 4 bases from V and 11 bases from J; bases unmatched to any gene: 10. The V gene's germline CDR1 is SGDLS and CDR2 YYNGEE. This CDR3 has 13 amino acids. The CDR3 here is CASSSSRLAKQYF. The CDR3 nucleotides read TGTGCCAGCAGCTCCTCCCGACTAGCTAAGCAGTATTTT. The whole variable domain, remainder taken from reference TRBV9 and TRBJ2-3, is DSGVTQTPKHLITATGQRVTLRCSPRSGDLSVYWYQQSLDQGLQFLIQYYNGEERAKGNILERFSAQQFPDLHSELNLSSLELGDSALYFCASSSSRLAKQYFGPGTRLTVL.

The gene calls are TRBV6-5 and TRBJ2-1; 13 nucleotides match TRBD2. CDR1 is MNHEY and CDR2 is SVGAGI in the germline V gene. J gave up 7 bases and V 5 bases, and 5 bases lay outside the gene matches. This CDR3 contains 15 residues. The CDR3 reads CASSRGLAGVNEQFF. For the CDR3, the DNA is TGTGCCAGCAGTCGCGGACTAGCGGGAGTGAATGAGCAGTTCTTC.

V and J are TRBV27 and TRBJ2-3, with TRBD2 matching 9 bases. The V gene end was trimmed by 1 base and the J gene end by 0 bases; junction bases not matched to a gene: 2. Germline V gives CDR1 MNHEY, CDR2 SMNVEV (reference sequence). This CDR3 comprises 16 residues. CDR3 protein: CASSLLTSGSTDTQYF. The CDR3, as DNA: TGTGCCAGCAGTTTATTGACTAGCGGTAGCACAGATACGCAGTATTTT.

V gene TRBV18 combines with J gene TRBJ1-1, with D unresolved. The CDR3 is 15 residues long. The germline gives CDR1 KGHSH, CDR2 LQKENI. V lost 0 bases and J lost 0, with 8 bases in between. CDR3 region: CASSPPARMNTEAFF. CDR3 DNA sequence: TGTGCCAGCTCACCACCAGCACGGATGAACACTGAAGCTTTCTTT.

V gene TRBV5-1 combines with J gene TRBJ1-1; 8 bases fit TRBD1. V was pared by 9 bases and J by 4 bases, with 8 bases of the junction left unmatched. Germline V gene sequence: CDR1 SGHRS, CDR2 YFSETQ. The CDR3 spans 13 residues. This chain's CDR3 is CATSDRGSTEAFF. CDR3 nucleotide sequence: TGCGCCACCTCTGACAGGGGTAGCACTGAAGCTTTCTTT. Using reference TRBV5-1 and TRBJ1-1 for the parts outside the CDR3, the full variable domain is KAGVTQTPRYLIKTRGQQVTLSCSPISGHRSVSWYQQTPGQGLQFLFEYFSETQRNKGNFPGRFSGRQFSNSRSEMNVSTLELGDSALYLCATSDRGSTEAFFGQGTRLTVV.

The CDR3 region has the DNA TGCGCCAGCAGCTTGTCCAGAGGGGGGCCCTCCGACACTGAAGCTTTCTTT. This translates into CASSLSRGGPSDTEAFF. The chain couples TRBV5-1 to TRBJ1-1, with a tentative D call TRBD1 (6 bases). Trimming removed 1 base from V and 3 bases from J, with 19 bases in between. Germline CDR1 reads SGHRS; CDR2 reads YFSETQ. This CDR3 is 17 amino acids long.

The chain links TRBV27 to TRBJ2-2, with TRBD2 matching over 7 bases. Germline CDR1 and CDR2: MNHEY and SMNVEV (reference sequence). This CDR3 spans 17 amino acids. The J segment lost 2 bases and the V segment lost 4 bases, leaving 10 bases of the junction unmatched. CDR3 DNA sequence: TGTGCCAGCAGTTCCCCTAGACTAGCCCGAAACACCGGGGAGCTGTTTTTT. This encodes CASSSPRLARNTGELFF.

This sequence joins TRBV18 and TRBJ1-2; D is perhaps TRBD1 (5 bases). The ends were cut back, 5 bases at V and 7 bases at J, with 14 bases in the middle. Germline CDR1 is KGHSH and CDR2 is LQKENI. The CDR3 totals 13 residues. CDR3 bases: TGTGCCAGCTCATCCGACAGTCTCCGTGGCTACACCTTC. Translating gives CASSSDSLRGYTF.

The chain has TRBV12-5 and TRBJ2-5; 14 bases match TRBD2. The CDR3 covers 16 residues. Germline values: CDR1 LGHNT, CDR2 FRNRAP. V shed 6 bases, J shed 5 bases, and the junction held 8 bases outside the gene matches. This CDR3 reads CASGSGTSGSTETQYF. The CDR3 bases are TGTGCTAGTGGATCCGGGACTAGCGGGAGTACGGAGACCCAGTACTTC.

This clone was picked up a small number of times. The J gene is TRBJ2-4, the V gene TRBV7-8; 8 nucleotides line up with TRBD1. CDR3 length equals 18 residues. V lost 4 bases and J lost 0; bases outside the gene matches: 11. The germline gives CDR1 SGHVS, CDR2 FQNEAQ. The CDR3 loop reads CASSYSTGAPLAKNIQYF. For the CDR3, the DNA is TGTGCCAGCAGCTACTCGACAGGGGCGCCTCTAGCCAAAAACATTCAGTACTTC.